This T cell receptor (beta chain) comes out of a study of blood T cells in healthy people across ages. Together with a sample-barcoded 5' primer, a J-beta primer mix was included in a second PCR lasting roughly 7 to 11 cycles. Unique molecular identifiers of 12 random nucleotides labeled each cDNA. TCRdb re-called the 5' RACE reads with MiXCR, one entry per CDR3 protein. The sample includes around 1,000,000 distinct CDR3 sequences, roughly two fifths of them seen just once. Turning to this clonotype: Its antigen is undetermined.

Germline loops: CDR1 LGHNA, CDR2 YSLEER. Trimming took 0 bases from V and 7 from J, leaving 12 bases between them. CDR3 length: 15 amino acids. Findings and limits, study-wide: Estimates drawn from one million T cells were deemed to understate diversity. Nothing was known about donor CMV status, and this possibly confounded expanded clonotype changes. Per million T cells, TCR beta diversity dropped roughly linearly as age increased.

The J gene is TRBJ1-4, the V gene TRBV4-3; D is undetermined. The sequencing input was blood. This receptor was taken from a man between 18 and 35 years old in good health. In DNA form, the CDR3 reads TGCGCCAGCAGCCAAGAGATGAAGAACGGTGAAAAACTGTTTTTT. Protein: CASSQEMKNGEKLFF.